One and the same sample provided the 5 T cell receptor beta chains below, sequenced in a study of shared clonotypes between healthy human individuals. Libraries were prepared by immunoSEQ multiplex PCR; TCRdb keeps only in-frame clonotypes and omits some of them. The sample lists roughly 1,500,000 clones, under 99% occurring once. The sample was naive CD4+ T cells sorted from blood. As to subset: CD45RA+ positively selected. Receptor source: a man in his thirties or forties in good health.

Here the CDR3 DNA reads TGTGCCAGCAGCTTCGGGTGGGGGGAGACGCAGTATTTT. It yields the protein CASSFGWGETQYF. The chain links TRBV28 to TRBJ2-3; maybe TRBD2 (6 bases). This CDR3 has 13 amino acids. V was clipped by 6 bases and J by 9 bases, with 16 bases between them. Germline V gene lookup returns CDR1 MDHEN and CDR2 SYDVKM.

The gene calls are TRBV6-4 and TRBJ2-1; 7 bases map to TRBD2. The CDR3 has 14 amino acids. The V gene end was trimmed by 0 bases and the J gene end by 13 bases; junction bases not matched to a gene: 9. CDR1 MRHNA and CDR2 SNTAGT come from the germline V gene. CDR3 sequence: CASSDSLLAGCQFF. CDR3 in DNA: TGTGCCAGCAGTGACTCGCTTTTAGCGGGCTGCCAGTTCTTC.

In regard to this clone: Other DNA sequences in the same sample also yield this CDR3. The rearrangement links TRBV7-9 to TRBJ2-3; 7 bases match TRBD2. The CDR3 extends over 14 amino acids. Germline lookup yields CDR1 SEHNR and CDR2 FQNEAQ (reference sequence). J lost 0 bases, V lost 5 bases, and 2 bases had no gene match. The CDR3 sequence is CASSPGRSTDTQYF. The CDR3 coding sequence is TGTGCCAGCAGCCCCGGGAGGAGCACAGATACGCAGTATTTT.

The CDR3 coding sequence is TGTGCCAGCAGGGCAGGCCTTAACTTGAACACTGAAGCTTTCTTT. It codes for CASRAGLNLNTEAFF. The rearrangement joins TRBV6-1 to TRBJ1-1, with D unresolved. Per the germline V gene, CDR1 is MNHNS and CDR2 is SASEGT. This CDR3 is built from 15 residues. The V and J ends lost 6 bases and 0 bases respectively, with 14 bases between them.

This clone was recorded once. This rearrangement joins TRBV4-3 to TRBJ2-7; 7 nucleotides line up with TRBD2. CDR1 is LGHNA, CDR2 YSLEER, per germline. The length of the CDR3 is 15 residues. Germline trimming cut 0 bases from V and 4 bases from J; bases unmatched to any gene: 6. The CDR3 region is CASSQEWRGTYEQYF. Here the CDR3 DNA reads TGCGCCAGCAGCCAAGAGTGGCGGGGGACTTACGAGCAGTACTTC.